Detailed here is one T cell receptor (beta chain). In the source study's methods: Amplification of reference gene primers was used by the study to estimate nucleated cell counts. Clones were read by immunoSEQ multiplex PCR, and TCRdb kept only the in-frame ones, dropping some. From that table come the V and J calls and clone size; the DNA was used to work out D and trimming. This repertoire shows around 370,000 clones, roughly 89% found once; its top ten account for 5% to 8.5%. The data derive from a study of blood T cell repertoires in COVID-19. About the study: T cells, B-cell-depleted T cells, or PBMCs provided the cDNA or gDNA that served as material.

V dropped 5 bases and J dropped 0 bases, with 11 bases sitting between them. Germline CDR1 SEHNR, CDR2 FQNEAQ (reference sequence). The CDR3 spans 14 residues. The sequence came from a man aged 18 to 30 with active or convalescent COVID-19. The sample was peripheral blood. The V gene is TRBV7-9, the J gene TRBJ2-7, with a weak D call TRBD1 (5 bases). For the CDR3, the DNA is TGTGCCAGCAGCCCTGAGACAGTCTCCTACGAGCAGTACTTC. Protein: CASSPETVSYEQYF.